This T cell receptor beta chain was documented in a study of Ad26.COV2.S vaccination and SARS-CoV-2 variants. Study-wide context: The donor was enrolled in the Ad26.COV2.S arm of the COV1001 trial.

The treatment denotes: some 20 received Ad26.COV2.S at low or high dose, single or two shots; 5 received placebo; per-sample allocation not given. All samples were drawn on day 63, counting from the first vaccine or placebo injection. An Ad26 vector was used to express Wuhan-strain SARS-CoV-2 spike as the vaccine. Repertoires were generated with immunoSEQ multiplex PCR, while TCRdb's copy carries only in-frame clones and drops some. Of about 320,000 clones listed, 85% to 90% are singletons. This TCR came from a person aged 18-65 years who received the Ad26.COV2.S COVID-19 vaccine or a placebo. The sample here was peripheral blood, taken in a trial of Ad26.COV2.S vaccine versus placebo.

In nucleotides, the CDR3 is TGTGCCAGCAGCCTTCAGGGGGGTAACTATGGCTACACCTTC. It yields the protein CASSLQGGNYGYTF. The chain joins TRBV3-1 (or the pseudogene TRBV3-2) to TRBJ1-2; 7 bases fit TRBD1. This CDR3 region has 14 residues. Germline CDR1 reads LGHDT; CDR2 reads YNNKEL (reference sequence). The V and J ends lost 4 bases and 1 base, in that order; junction bases with no gene match: 3.